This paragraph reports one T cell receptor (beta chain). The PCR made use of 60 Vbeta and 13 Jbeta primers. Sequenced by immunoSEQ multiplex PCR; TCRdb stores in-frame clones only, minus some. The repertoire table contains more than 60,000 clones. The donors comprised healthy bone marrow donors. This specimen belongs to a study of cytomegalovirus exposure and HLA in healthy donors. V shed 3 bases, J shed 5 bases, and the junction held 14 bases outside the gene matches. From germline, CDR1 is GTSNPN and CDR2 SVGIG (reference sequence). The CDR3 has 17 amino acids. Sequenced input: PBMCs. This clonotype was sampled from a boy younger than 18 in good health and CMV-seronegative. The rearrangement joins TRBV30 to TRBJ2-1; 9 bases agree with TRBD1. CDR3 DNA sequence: TGTGCCTGGAGCCCGAGGACAGGGGTCTTCACCGACAATGAGCAGTTCTTC. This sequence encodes CAWSPRTGVFTDNEQFF.